The present T cell receptor beta chain was sequenced within a study of T cell responses to AZD1222 COVID-19 vaccine. The study, taken as a whole, reports: Mostly white British, mostly female donors; authors suggested clonal diversity may be underestimated. No day 14 peak samples; only post-peak repertoires were characterized.

Concerning this clone: What it binds is not known.

CDR3 length: 14 residues. Trimming took 4 bases from V and 5 from J, leaving 15 bases between them. CDR1 is SGHRS and CDR2 is YFSETQ in the germline V gene. Second-dose intervals near 4 or 12 weeks were combined. The method was immunoSEQ multiplex PCR; TCRdb's version includes in-frame clones alone and lacks a portion of them. The table lists about 100,000 clones, roughly 90% of them singletons. This TCR derives from an adult who received the AZD1222 COVID-19 vaccine. This material consisted of peripheral blood, taken 28 days after the second AZD1222 dose. The chain joins TRBV5-1 to TRBJ1-1; possible D gene TRBD1, 5 bases. This CDR3 is CASSLTGGRTEAFF. Written as DNA, the CDR3 is TGCGCCAGCAGCCTCACGGGGGGACGAACTGAAGCTTTCTTT.